Listed here are 30 T cell receptor beta chains from one sample, sequenced in a study of cytomegalovirus exposure and HLA in healthy donors. PCR amplification relied on 60 Vbeta primers (plus 13 Jbeta primers). The assay was immunoSEQ multiplex PCR, and TCRdb's table has in-frame clones only and misses some. The data contain 150,000 to 200,000 clones, 84% of them singletons. Material: PBMCs. Receptors originate from a man aged 50 to 60 in good health and CMV-seropositive.

The chain couples TRBV6-1 to TRBJ1-5; the D is unclear. From germline, CDR1 is MNHNS and CDR2 SASEGT. The CDR3 runs to 13 residues. The V end was cut by 5 bases, the J end by 6 bases, with 11 bases between. CDR3 DNA sequence: TGTGCCAGCAGTCCTCGAGGCTTTCAGCCCCAGCATTTT. It specifies CASSPRGFQPQHF.

V gene TRBV27 combines with J gene TRBJ2-7; TRBD1 matches 7 bases. The CDR3 spans 14 residues. Germline V gene data show CDR1 as MNHEY and CDR2 as SMNVEV (reference sequence). Germline trimming cut 5 bases from V and 3 bases from J; bases unmatched to any gene: 7. Here the CDR3 reads CASSRQGAVYEQYV. For the CDR3, the DNA is TGTGCCAGCAGTCGACAGGGTGCGGTCTACGAGCAGTACGTC.

The chain is built from TRBV6-6 and TRBJ2-3, with no clear D. V was pared by 2 bases and J by 2 bases, with 8 bases between. The CDR3 is 14 amino acids. The germline gives CDR1 MNHNY, CDR2 SVGAGI (reference sequence). The CDR3 loop is CASSYGQATDTQYF. CDR3 DNA sequence: TGTGCCAGCAGTTACGGGCAAGCCACAGATACGCAGTATTTT.

The rearrangement links TRBV5-4 to TRBJ1-2; TRBD1 matches 7 bases. Unmatched junction bases numbered 7, after V lost 3 bases and J lost 8 bases. The CDR3 covers 13 residues. Per germline, CDR1 SGHNT and CDR2 YYREEE (reference sequence). The CDR3 coding sequence is TGTGCCAGCAGCTCAGGGACAGTAAAGGGCTACACCTTC. It yields the protein CASSSGTVKGYTF.

This chain joins TRBV19 and TRBJ1-4, with 7 bases fitting TRBD1. Germline CDR1 is LNHDA and CDR2 is SQIVND (reference sequence). The length of the CDR3 is 13 residues. V lost 9 bases, J lost 8 bases, and 9 bases stayed unmatched. This CDR3 is CASAGGRGEKLFF. In nucleotides, the CDR3 is TGTGCCAGCGCAGGGGGACGAGGGGAAAAACTGTTTTTT.

The chain uses TRBV15 and TRBJ1-5; TRBD1 agrees at 9 bases. From germline, CDR1 is LNHNV and CDR2 YYDKDF (reference sequence). CDR3 size: 15 residues. The V segment lost 3 bases and the J segment 4 bases; nucleotides outside the gene matches: 4. In DNA, the CDR3 is TGTGCCACCAGCAGTGGGACAGGGACGAATCAGCCCCAGCATTTT. Translation gives CATSSGTGTNQPQHF.

There are a few counts of this clone. The chain carries TRBV5-1 and TRBJ2-3; tentative D call: TRBD1 (6 bases). The CDR3 totals 13 residues. The germline gives CDR1 SGHRS, CDR2 YFSETQ. Trimming left V 3 bases short and J 5 bases short, with 10 bases between. The CDR3 sequence: CASSSGQRDTQYF. The CDR3 DNA reads as TGCGCCAGCAGCTCCGGACAGCGAGATACGCAGTATTTT.

This clone has more than one count but fewer than ten. The V gene is TRBV6-1, the J gene TRBJ2-7; a weak D match, TRBD1 (5 bases). V was pared by 6 bases and J by 0 bases, with 12 bases between. The CDR3 is 14 amino acids. Germline-derived CDR1 and CDR2 are MNHNS and SASEGT. The CDR3 coding sequence is TGTGCCAGCAGCTCAGCGACAGTCTCCTACGAGCAGTACGTC. This sequence encodes CASSSATVSYEQYV.

About this clone itself: The junction departs from germline at one end; a sequencing error may be responsible. The gene calls are TRBV18 and TRBJ2-1; 11 bases match TRBD1. CDR1 is KGHSH and CDR2 is LQKENI in the germline V gene. The length of the CDR3 is 16 residues. The CDR3 sequence: CVSSPRGTGGYNEQFF. In DNA, the CDR3 is TGTGTCAGCTCACCACGGGGGACAGGGGGGTACAATGAGCAGTTCTTC.

The genes are TRBV14 and TRBJ1-4, with D perhaps matching TRBD1 (6 bases). This CDR3 region has 16 residues. Germline V gene sequence: CDR1 SGHDN, CDR2 FVKESK. The ends were cut back, 2 bases at V and 8 bases at J, with 18 bases in the middle. CDR3 nucleotides: TGTGCCAGCAGCCAAAGTGGGCATGGACAGCTCGAAAAACTGTTTTTT. This gives the protein CASSQSGHGQLEKLFF.

The CDR3 spells CSVGGDRGPPSAAFF. As DNA, the CDR3 is TGCAGCGTTGGGGGGGACAGGGGGCCACCTTCCGCGGCTTTCTTT. This chain links TRBV29-1 with TRBJ1-1, with 12 nucleotides matching TRBD1. The germline V gene encodes CDR1 SQVTM and CDR2 ANQGSEA. The CDR3 totals 15 residues. The ends lost 4 bases at V and 11 bases at J; junction bases unmatched: 14.

This clone appeared once. Other nucleotide sequences in the sample specify the same CDR3. This sequence joins TRBV6-6 and TRBJ2-7; D is unclear. The germline CDR1 and CDR2 sequences are MNHNY and SVGAGI (reference sequence). There are 15 residues in the CDR3. The ends were cut back, 0 bases at V and 2 bases at J, with 11 bases in the middle. The CDR3 region is CASSYSNVGAYEQYV. DNA of the CDR3: TGTGCCAGCAGTTACTCGAACGTTGGAGCCTACGAGCAGTACGTC.

The chain joins TRBV18 to TRBJ2-1; a possible D gene is TRBD2 (6 bases). In germline, CDR1 is KGHSH, CDR2 LQKENI. V was cut by 6 bases and J by 6 bases, with 12 bases left in between. This CDR3 is 13 amino acids long. The CDR3 DNA sequence: TGTGCCAGCTCCCGGGACTCTCGCAATGAGCAGTTCTTC. Translated, it gives CASSRDSRNEQFF.

This chain links TRBV5-1 with TRBJ1-1; D perhaps matches TRBD1 (6 bases). The CDR3 has 14 amino acids. V shed 3 bases and J shed 0 bases, with 9 bases lying between them. Looked up from germline, CDR1 is SGHRS and CDR2 is YFSETQ. The CDR3 DNA sequence: TGCGCCAGCAGCTATCAGGGGATGAACACTGAAGCTTTCTTT. Translation: CASSYQGMNTEAFF.

V is TRBV2 and J is TRBJ2-1, with TRBD2 as a possible D gene (6 bases). Germline V lookup: CDR1 SNHLY, CDR2 FYNNEI. This CDR3 spans 16 amino acids. V gave up 6 bases and J gave up 4 bases, with 19 bases separating them. The CDR3 DNA follows: TGTGCCAGCAGGACCCCGGGACTTTCTCCGTACAATGAGCAGTTCTTC. The encoded protein is CASRTPGLSPYNEQFF. The entire variable domain, with the rest obtained from reference TRBV2 and TRBJ2-1, is as follows: EPEVTQTPSHQVTQMGQEVILRCVPISNHLYFYWYRQILGQKVEFLVSFYNNEISEKSEIFDDQFSVERPDGSNFTLKIRSTKLEDSAMYFCASRTPGLSPYNEQFFGPGTRLTVL.

The J gene is TRBJ1-1, the V gene TRBV2, with D tentatively TRBD1 (5 bases). Trimming removed 4 bases at V and 4 bases at J, with 13 bases between. Germline V gene lookup returns CDR1 SNHLY and CDR2 FYNNEI. This CDR3 is 14 amino acids long. CDR3 sequence: CASSGTGRATEAFF. The CDR3 coding sequence is TGTGCCAGCAGTGGTACGGGCAGGGCCACTGAAGCTTTCTTT.

This clone was seen a few times. The CDR3 sequence is CASSLGQAMNTEAFF. CDR3 DNA sequence: TGTGCCAGCAGCTTAGGACAGGCTATGAACACTGAAGCTTTCTTT. This chain links TRBV11-3 with TRBJ1-1; maybe TRBD1 (6 bases). Trimming shortened V by 1 base and J by 0 bases, and 9 bases separated the two germline ends. The length of the CDR3 is 15 residues. Germline V gives CDR1 SGHNT, CDR2 YENEEA. The full variable domain, rest sourced from reference TRBV11-3 and TRBJ1-1, is EAGVVQSPRYKIIEKKQPVAFWCNPISGHNTLYWYLQNLGQGPELLIRYENEEAVDDSQLPKDRFSAERLKGVDSTLKIQPAELGDSAVYLCASSLGQAMNTEAFFGQGTRLTVV.

The chain joins TRBV19 to TRBJ1-5, with D possibly TRBD1 on 6 matching bases. V lost 5 bases and J lost 3, with 17 bases in between. The V gene's germline CDR1 is LNHDA and CDR2 SQIVND (reference sequence). There are 16 residues in the CDR3. The DNA of the CDR3 is TGTGCCAGTAGTCGACAGGTTCCTCATTTCAATCAGCCCCAGCATTTT. Its protein product is CASSRQVPHFNQPQHF. Full variable domain (rest looked up from reference TRBV19 and TRBJ1-5): DGGITQSPKYLFRKEGQNVTLSCEQNLNHDAMYWYRQDPGQGLRLIYYSQIVNDFQKGDIAEGYSVSREKKESFPLTVTSAQKNPTAFYLCASSRQVPHFNQPQHFGDGTRLSIL.

V and J are TRBV6-5 and TRBJ2-7, with 8 bases matching TRBD1. The CDR3 loop spans 15 amino acids. CDR1 MNHEY and CDR2 SVGAGI come from the germline V gene. V trimming: 7 bases; J trimming: 7 bases; junction bases outside the gene matches: 15. CDR3 nucleotide sequence: TGTGCCAGCACCTCGACCAGGCAGGGGGCGGGGGAGCAGTACGTC. It translates to CASTSTRQGAGEQYV.

This clone is a singleton in its sample. The rearrangement uses TRBV5-1 and TRBJ2-5, with TRBD2 matching over 15 bases. The CDR3 consists of 18 residues. Germline CDR1 SGHRS, CDR2 YFSETQ. The V segment lost 0 bases and the J segment 1 base; nucleotides outside the gene matches: 4. CDR3 sequence (DNA): TGCGCCAGCAGCTTGGGACGGACTAGCGGGGGGGGCCAAGAGACCCAGTACTTC. Protein product: CASSLGRTSGGGQETQYF.

The V gene is TRBV6-1, the J gene TRBJ1-3; no definite D call. The germline gives CDR1 MNHNS, CDR2 SASEGT. There are 12 residues in the CDR3. With 6 bases removed from V and 7 bases from J, the gap between germline ends came to 10 bases. CDR3 sequence reads: CASRAILNTIYF. CDR3 nucleotide sequence: TGTGCCAGCAGGGCCATTTTGAACACCATATATTTT.

V usage is TRBV9 and J usage is TRBJ2-1; 7 bases align to TRBD2. The germline gives CDR1 SGDLS, CDR2 YYNGEE. CDR3 length: 15 amino acids. The trim removed 4 bases at V and 10 bases at J, leaving 14 bases unmatched. The CDR3 nucleotides are TGTGCCAGCAGCTCGAGAGGAGCGGGTAGCGGGGAGCAGTTCTTC. It codes for CASSSRGAGSGEQFF.

The V and J genes are TRBV5-1 and TRBJ1-1, with D uncertain. V lost 2 bases, J lost 1 base, and 9 bases lay in between. This CDR3 region has 14 residues. CDR1 and CDR2 from the germline V gene are SGHRS and YFSETQ. CDR3 residues: CASSFLTENTEAFF. The CDR3 DNA is TGCGCCAGCAGCTTTCTTACAGAGAACACTGAAGCTTTCTTT.

The chain uses TRBV5-1 and TRBJ1-2; 8 bases fit TRBD1. This CDR3 contains 17 residues. J gave up 8 bases and V 0 bases, and 15 bases lay outside the gene matches. Germline assignment: CDR1 SGHRS and CDR2 YFSETQ. The CDR3 DNA sequence: TGCGCCAGCAGCTTGGGAATGATACCGGACAGGGATAGCGGCTACACCTTC. Protein product: CASSLGMIPDRDSGYTF.

The chain is built from TRBV10-2 and TRBJ1-5, with D possibly matching TRBD1 (6 bases). The CDR3 runs to 13 residues. V lost 5 bases, J lost 4 bases, and 9 bases lay in between. The germline V gene has CDR1 WSHSY and CDR2 SAAADI. CDR3 nucleotides: TGCGCCAGCAGTACCCAGGGGAATCAGCCCCAGCATTTT. Translating gives CASSTQGNQPQHF.

The rearrangement uses TRBV15 and TRBJ1-2, with 7 bases matching TRBD1. J gave up 0 bases and V 3 bases, and 4 bases lay outside the gene matches. The CDR3 is 15 amino acids. CDR1 LNHNV and CDR2 YYDKDF come from the germline V gene (reference sequence). As DNA, the CDR3 is TGTGCCACCAGCAGGGCTGGACAGGCTAACTATGGCTACACCTTC. Its protein is CATSRAGQANYGYTF. Filled out from reference TRBV15 and TRBJ1-2, the complete variable domain reads DAMVIQNPRYQVTQFGKPVTLSCSQTLNHNVMYWYQQKSSQAPKLLFHYYDKDFNNEADTPDNFQSRRPNTSFCFLDIRSPGLGDTAMYLCATSRAGQANYGYTFGSGTRLTVV.

CDR3 nucleotides: TGTGCCAGCAGCAGCGGCCACCCGAACACTGAAGCTTTCTTT. It specifies CASSSGHPNTEAFF. V and J are TRBV9 and TRBJ1-1, with D uncertain. V lost 4 bases, J lost 1 base, and 11 bases lay in between. The CDR3 extends over 14 amino acids. Germline V gene lookup returns CDR1 SGDLS and CDR2 YYNGEE.

This sequence joins TRBV5-6 and TRBJ2-5; a weak D match, TRBD2 (6 bases). The V end lost 2 bases, the J end lost 4 bases, and 15 bases lay between the germline ends. This CDR3 region has 15 residues. Germline CDR1 reads SGHDT; CDR2 reads YYEEEE. CDR3 bases: TGTGCCAGCAGCTTTTCCCGACTAGTGGGAGAGACCCAGTACTTC. Its protein product is CASSFSRLVGETQYF.

This clone was seen a few times. The genes are TRBV6-6 and TRBJ1-5; D might be TRBD1 (5 bases). Per the germline V gene, CDR1 is MNHNY and CDR2 is SVGAGI (reference sequence). This CDR3 is built from 11 residues. V lost 5 bases and J lost 15, with 14 bases in between. CDR3 sequence (DNA): TGTGCCAGCAGTAGGGGCTCCACTGGGCATTTT. Translated: CASSRGSTGHF.

This clone was counted only a few times. This chain connects TRBV19 to TRBJ2-5, with 9 nucleotides matching TRBD2. Germline-derived CDR1 and CDR2 are LNHDA and SQIVND (reference sequence). The CDR3 length is 16 residues. The trim removed 5 bases at V and 2 bases at J, leaving 9 bases unmatched. As DNA, the CDR3 is TGTGCCAGTAGTCGAGAAGGCGGGGGGGCACAAGAGACCCAGTACTTC. Its translation is CASSREGGGAQETQYF.